This T cell receptor (beta chain) originates from a study of blood T cell repertoires in COVID-19. Study summary: COVID-19 samples from acute and convalescent phases originated in the United States, Italy and Spain. T cells, B-cell-depleted T cells, or PBMCs provided the cDNA or gDNA that served as material.

V lost 3 bases and J lost 0, with 14 bases in between. The V gene's germline CDR1 is MNHEY and CDR2 SMNVEV (reference sequence). This CDR3 region has 16 residues. As originally analysed: Reference gene primer amplification gave estimated nucleated cell counts. Here immunoSEQ multiplex PCR was the method, and the copy in TCRdb shows in-frame clones only, minus some. For V, J and clone size, that table is used; D and trimming come from the DNA. Here the sample spans about 70,000 clones, around 86% being singletons. This chain uses TRBV27 with TRBJ1-1, with D possibly matching TRBD1 (6 bases). Input material: peripheral blood. The clonotype was recovered from a woman under 30 with acute or convalescent COVID-19. The CDR3 DNA reads as TGTGCCAGCAGTTTGGGGGGGCCAGGCATGAACACTGAAGCTTTCTTT. Amino acid sequence: CASSLGGPGMNTEAFF.